This T cell receptor (beta chain) was profiled in a study of T cell changes during pregnancy in multiple sclerosis. Turning to this clone: One end of the junction fails to match germline, which may point to a read error.

Some clones are missing from TCRdb's copy, which holds only in-frame ones; the method was immunoSEQ multiplex PCR. The sample lists some 96,000 clones; about 92% were seen once. This CDR3 has 15 amino acids. Germline lookup yields CDR1 SSHAT and CDR2 FNYEAQ (reference sequence). Source: peripheral blood, taken after pregnancy. V gene TRBV7-7 combines with J gene TRBJ2-2, with 12 bases aligning to TRBD2. The receptor was isolated from a female donor with multiple sclerosis, enrolled in a pregnancy study. The CDR3 protein is CASSRLAGVLGELFF. The CDR3 DNA reads as TGTGCTAGCAGCCGACTAGCGGGAGTCTTAGGGGAGCTGTTTTTT. Filled out from reference TRBV7-7 and TRBJ2-2, the complete variable domain reads GAGVSQSPRYKVTKRGQDVTLRCDPISSHATLYWYQQALGQGPEFLTYFNYEAQPDKSGLPSDRFSAERPEGSISTLTIQRTEQRDSAMYRCASSRLAGVLGELFFGEGSRLTVL.